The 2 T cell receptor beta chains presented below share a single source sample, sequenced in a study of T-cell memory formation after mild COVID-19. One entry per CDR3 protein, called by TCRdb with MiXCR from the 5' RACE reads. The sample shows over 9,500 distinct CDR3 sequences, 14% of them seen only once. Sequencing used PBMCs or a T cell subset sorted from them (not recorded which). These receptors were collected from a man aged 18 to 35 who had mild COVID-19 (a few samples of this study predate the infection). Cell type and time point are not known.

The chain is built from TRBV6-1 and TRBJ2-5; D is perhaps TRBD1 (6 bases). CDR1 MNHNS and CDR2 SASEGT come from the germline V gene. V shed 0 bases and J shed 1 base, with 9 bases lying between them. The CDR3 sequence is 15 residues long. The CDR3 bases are TGTGCCAGCAGTGAAGCGGTGGGGGCCCAAGAGACCCAGTACTTC. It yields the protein CASSEAVGAQETQYF.

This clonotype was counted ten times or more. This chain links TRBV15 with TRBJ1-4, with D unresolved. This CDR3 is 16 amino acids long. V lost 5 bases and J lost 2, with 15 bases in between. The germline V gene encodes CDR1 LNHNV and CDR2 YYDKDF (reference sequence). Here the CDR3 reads CATSQEIASTNEKLFF. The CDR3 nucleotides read TGTGCCACCAGCCAAGAGATAGCGTCGACTAATGAAAAACTGTTTTTT.